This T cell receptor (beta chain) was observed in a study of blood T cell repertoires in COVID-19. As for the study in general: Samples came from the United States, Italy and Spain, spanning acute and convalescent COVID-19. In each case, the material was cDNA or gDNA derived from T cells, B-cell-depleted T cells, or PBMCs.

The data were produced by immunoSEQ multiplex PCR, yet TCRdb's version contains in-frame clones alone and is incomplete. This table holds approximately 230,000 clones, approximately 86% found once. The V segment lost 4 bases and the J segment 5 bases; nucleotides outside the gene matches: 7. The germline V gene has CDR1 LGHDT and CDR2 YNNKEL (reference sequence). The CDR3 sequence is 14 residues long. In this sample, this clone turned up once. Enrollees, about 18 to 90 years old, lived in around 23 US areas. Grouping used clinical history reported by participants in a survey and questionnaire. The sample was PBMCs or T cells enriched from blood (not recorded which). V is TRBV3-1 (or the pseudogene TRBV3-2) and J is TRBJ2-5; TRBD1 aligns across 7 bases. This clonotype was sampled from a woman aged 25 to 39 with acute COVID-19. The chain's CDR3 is CASSPYRGGETQYF. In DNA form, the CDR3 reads TGTGCCAGCAGCCCGTACAGGGGTGGGGAGACCCAGTACTTC.